The source of this TCR beta chain is a study of cytomegalovirus exposure and HLA in healthy donors. Study-wide background: In an early release, HLA-typed donors contributed approximately 82 million unique TCR sequences. Study outcomes and limitations: Trimming of TCR beta V- and J-genes showed a link, identified in a later analysis, to a missense DCLRE1C variant. Reports state that TCR beta sequences accurately predicted most subjects' HLA-A and HLA-B alleles.

Each donor was nominally healthy when sampled (though unrecorded immune exposures were likely). The PCR made use of 60 Vbeta and 13 Jbeta primers. Method: immunoSEQ multiplex PCR; TCRdb's copy keeps in-frame clones and lacks some. The sample yields 150,000 to 200,000 clones, 70% to 85% seen once. Trimming left V 3 bases short and J 8 bases short, with 11 bases between. Germline CDR1 and CDR2: SGHNT and YYREEE (reference sequence). This CDR3 comprises 12 residues. Remarks on this clone: What it binds is unknown.

This chain uses TRBV5-4 with TRBJ1-1; no definite D call. The receptor was isolated from a woman aged 25 to 39 in good health and CMV-seropositive. Input material: PBMCs. This CDR3 reads CASSSGYYEAFF. CDR3 DNA: TGTGCCAGCAGCTCCGGGTACTACGAAGCTTTCTTT.